Listed below are T cell receptor beta chains from one sample, sequenced in a study of blood T cell repertoires in COVID-19. Clones were read by immunoSEQ multiplex PCR, and TCRdb kept only the in-frame ones, dropping some. Of fewer than 250,000 clones detected, roughly four fifths appear once; the ten largest clones hold 3% to 4.5%. The specimen sequenced was PBMCs or T cells enriched from blood (not recorded which). The origin of the receptors is a woman in her 40s who had been exposed to COVID-19. Both conserved end residues are part of each CDR3. The D gene is left open where the match is weak. The size entry is marked missing in some rows and otherwise reads once, few, many or a size class.

CASMGPEAFF	TGTGCCAGTATGGGCCCTGAAGCTTTCTTT	TRBV19	.	once	10	TRBJ1-1
CASSPKSVGELFF	TGTGCCAGCAGCCCAAAAAGCGTCGGGGAGCTGTTTTTT	TRBV7-2	.	.	13	TRBJ2-2
CASSAPGTPDEQYF	TGTGCCAGCAGTGCCCCCGGGACTCCGGACGAGCAGTACTTC	TRBV2	.	once	14	TRBJ2-7
CASSSSGGVKNEKLFF	TGTGCCAGCAGCTCCAGCGGTGGGGTGAAGAATGAAAAACTGTTTTTT	TRBV11-1	.	.	16	TRBJ1-4
CASSELDRGGNSPLHF	TGTGCCAGCAGTGAATTGGACAGGGGCGGTAATTCACCCCTCCACTTT	TRBV25-1	TRBD1	.	16	TRBJ1-6
CASSVGRGSDGYTF	TGTGCCAGCAGTGTTGGCAGGGGGTCGGATGGCTACACCTTC	TRBV2	TRBD1	few	14	TRBJ1-2
CASTPRGGTSRTEAFF	TGTGCCAGTACCCCACGGGGAGGTACAAGCCGAACTGAAGCTTTCTTT	TRBV7-9	.	few	16	TRBJ1-1
CASRSGGGYNEQFF	TGTGCCAGCCGTAGCGGGGGGGGTTACAATGAGCAGTTCTTC	TRBV6-5	TRBD2	once	14	TRBJ2-1
CASSPWGQGQETQYF	TGTGCCAGCTCACCATGGGGACAGGGGCAAGAGACCCAGTACTTC	TRBV18	TRBD1	.	15	TRBJ2-5
CASSSVGGGNQPQHF	TGTGCCAGCAGCTCCGTTGGGGGGGGCAATCAGCCCCAGCATTTT	TRBV2	.	.	15	TRBJ1-5
CAISEHLNQPQHF	TGTGCCATCAGTGAACACCTCAATCAGCCCCAGCATTTT	TRBV10-3	.	.	13	TRBJ1-5
CASSPGLGAHGYTF	TGTGCCAGCAGCCCCGGGTTAGGGGCCCATGGCTACACCTTC	TRBV5-4	.	.	14	TRBJ1-2
CASSRPITAGSFLSYTF	TGTGCCAGCAGCCGTCCAATCACTGCAGGCTCGTTTTTAAGCTACACCTTC	TRBV3-1/TRBV3-2	.	.	17	TRBJ1-2
CASSMGGVGGSYEQYF	TGTGCCAGCAGCATGGGGGGGGTCGGAGGGAGCTACGAGCAGTACTTC	TRBV5-4	TRBD2	.	16	TRBJ2-7
CASSDLGTEGDTQYF	TGTGCCAGTAGTGACCTGGGGACAGAGGGGGATACGCAGTATTTT	TRBV19	TRBD1	.	15	TRBJ2-3
CASSPLSGPANEKLFF	TGTGCCAGCTCACCACTATCGGGTCCAGCAAATGAAAAACTGTTTTTT	TRBV18	.	.	16	TRBJ1-4
CASSPEPVSVRYGYTF	TGTGCCAGCAGCCCCGAGCCAGTATCGGTGAGGTATGGCTACACCTTC	TRBV28	.	few	16	TRBJ1-2
CASSVGGGSSGANVLTF	TGTGCCAGCAGCGTAGGAGGGGGTAGCTCTGGGGCCAACGTCCTGACTTTC	TRBV9	.	.	17	TRBJ2-6
CASSLIRGEGAIGELFF	TGTGCCAGCAGCTTAATACGCGGTGAGGGGGCCATCGGGGAGCTGTTTTTT	TRBV5-5	TRBD1	.	17	TRBJ2-2
CASSQGQGTETQYF	TGTGCCAGCTCACAGGGACAGGGGACGGAGACCCAGTACTTC	TRBV18	TRBD1	.	14	TRBJ2-5
CASSLGGAHYEQYF	TGTGCCAGCAGTTTAGGAGGGGCGCACTACGAGCAGTACTTC	TRBV28	.	.	14	TRBJ2-7
CASRSSGSQETQYF	TGTGCCAGCCGGTCTAGCGGGTCCCAAGAGACCCAGTACTTC	TRBV3-1/TRBV3-2	TRBD2	.	14	TRBJ2-5
CASSLGLAGRETQYF	TGTGCCAGCAGCTTGGGTCTAGCGGGGAGAGAGACCCAGTACTTC	TRBV7-2	TRBD2	.	15	TRBJ2-5
CASSLGDRTGDYGYTF	TGTGCCAGCAGCCTCGGGGACCGCACGGGAGACTATGGCTACACCTTC	TRBV7-9	.	.	16	TRBJ1-2